These 19 T cell receptor beta chains share one sample of origin, sequenced in a study of early T cells in non-severe SARS-CoV-2 infection. TCRdb itself ran the 5' RACE reads through MiXCR, one entry per CDR3 protein. The sample contains approximately 70,000 distinct CDR3 sequences, roughly 13% of which appear only once. The sequencing input was whole blood. The receptors come from an adult who was a healthcare worker with PCR-confirmed SARS-CoV-2 infection or an uninfected control (not recorded which).

The V call is TRBV3-1, the J call TRBJ1-5; no clear D. Between the trimmed V and J ends, which lost 0 bases and 1 base, there was a span of 7 bases. Looked up from germline, CDR1 is LGHDT and CDR2 is YNNKEL (reference sequence). This CDR3 region has 15 residues. The CDR3 DNA reads TGTGCCAGCAGCCAAGACGGTTCGAGCAATCAGCCCCAGCATTTT. The encoded protein is CASSQDGSSNQPQHF.

This clonotype was detected many times. The gene calls are TRBV4-1 and TRBJ2-1; 7 positions agree with TRBD1. J lost 3 bases, V lost 3 bases, and 8 bases had no gene match. The CDR3 covers 16 residues. Germline loops: CDR1 MGHRA, CDR2 YSYEKL. CDR3 sequence (DNA): TGCGCCAGCAGCCAGCCAAGAGGGGGCCTCTACAATGAGCAGTTCTTC. This gives the protein CASSQPRGGLYNEQFF.

This clonotype has ten or more counts. The chain uses TRBV5-1 and TRBJ1-1, with a tentative D call TRBD1 (5 bases). Germline V gives CDR1 SGHRS, CDR2 YFSETQ. Between the trimmed V and J ends, which lost 4 bases and 4 bases, there was a span of 14 bases. The CDR3 runs to 14 residues. DNA for the CDR3: TGCGCCAGCAGCGAGGGACCGGCGGGCACTGAAGCTTTCTTT. It is translated as CASSEGPAGTEAFF.

Here the CDR3 reads CAWKAGWYGYTF. The CDR3 nucleotides are TGTGCCTGGAAGGCGGGCTGGTATGGCTACACCTTC. The gene calls are TRBV30 and TRBJ1-2; no clear D. CDR1 and CDR2 from the germline V gene are GTSNPN and SVGIG (reference sequence). The V and J ends lost 4 bases and 5 bases respectively, with 11 bases between them. The CDR3 totals 12 residues.

This clonotype was detected many times. The rearrangement uses TRBV6-1 and TRBJ2-7; D is possibly TRBD1 (6 bases). Per germline, CDR1 MNHNS and CDR2 SASEGT. The CDR3 is 13 amino acids. The germline V and J ends were trimmed by 5 bases and 6 bases, with 14 bases remaining between them. The CDR3: CASSLTGYREQYF. The CDR3 DNA reads as TGTGCCAGCAGTCTAACAGGGTATCGCGAGCAGTACTTC.

This clonotype was seen more than once but under ten times. The chain carries TRBV28 and TRBJ2-6; tentatively, D is TRBD2 (6 bases). The germline V gene has CDR1 MDHEN and CDR2 SYDVKM. Trimming left V 8 bases short and J 0 bases short, with 11 bases between. The CDR3 is 15 residues long. This CDR3 is CASRDSISGANVLTF. DNA for the CDR3: TGTGCCAGCCGGGACTCGATCTCTGGGGCCAACGTCCTGACTTTC.

The V gene is TRBV7-9, the J gene TRBJ1-3, with D possibly being TRBD1 (5 bases). Germline V lookup: CDR1 SEHNR, CDR2 FQNEAQ (reference sequence). V was shortened by 5 bases and J by 0 bases, with 17 bases between the two germline ends. This CDR3 region has 17 residues. The CDR3 DNA reads TGTGCCAGCAGCCCATGGTCGGGGGTCCCCTCTGGAAACACCATATATTTT. Protein sequence: CASSPWSGVPSGNTIYF. The variable domain in full, with the rest retrieved from reference TRBV7-9 and TRBJ1-3, is DTGVSQNPRHKITKRGQNVTFRCDPISEHNRLYWYRQTLGQGPEFLTYFQNEAQLEKSRLLSDRFSAERPKGSFSTLEIQRTEQGDSAMYLCASSPWSGVPSGNTIYFGEGSWLTVV.

The rearrangement links TRBV5-5 to TRBJ2-2; perhaps TRBD2 as D (6 bases). Germline V gene data show CDR1 as SGHKS and CDR2 as YYEKEE (reference sequence). The CDR3 runs to 15 residues. V dropped 1 base and J dropped 4 bases, with 11 bases sitting between them. The CDR3, as DNA: TGTGCCAGCAGCTTGTACCGGGGGTTCACCGGGGAGCTGTTTTTT. This gives the protein CASSLYRGFTGELFF.

This clonotype came up a few times. V is TRBV4-1 and J is TRBJ1-2; D might be TRBD1 (5 bases). V was shortened by 4 bases and J by 13 bases, with 25 bases between the two germline ends. Germline-derived CDR1 and CDR2 are MGHRA and YSYEKL. The CDR3 sequence is 15 residues long. The chain's CDR3 is CASSLRVSGASDFTF. In DNA form, the CDR3 reads TGCGCCAGCAGCCTGAGAGTAAGCGGGGCTTCTGATTTCACCTTC.

A word on this clonotype: A much bigger clone sits one base away, suggesting this may be a read error. The V and J genes are TRBV2 and TRBJ2-2; unclear D gene. The CDR3 totals 12 residues. The V end was cut by 10 bases, the J end by 4 bases, with 10 bases between. CDR1 SNHLY and CDR2 FYNNEI come from the germline V gene. This CDR3 reads CAIRKGTGELFF. The CDR3 DNA reads TGTGCCATCAGGAAGGGCACCGGGGAGCTGTTTTTT.

The table lists this clonotype with many counts. The V and J genes are TRBV29-1 and TRBJ2-3; 10 bases map to TRBD1. Germline V lookup: CDR1 SQVTM, CDR2 ANQGSEA. Trimming at V came to 2 bases and at J to 3 bases, leaving 2 bases not matched to a gene. The CDR3 has 14 residues. The DNA of the CDR3 is TGCAGCGTTGAATGGACAGGGGGGACAGATACGCAGTATTTT. Translating it yields CSVEWTGGTDTQYF.

The table lists this clonotype with a few counts. The rearrangement links TRBV7-8 to TRBJ2-5; D uncertain. Germline V gene data show CDR1 as SGHVS and CDR2 as FQNEAQ. This CDR3 is 12 amino acids long. V was trimmed by 3 bases and J by 13 bases, leaving 15 bases between them. The CDR3 here is CASSLSGRVLYF. In nucleotides, the CDR3 is TGTGCCAGCAGCTTGTCTGGGCGTGTGCTGTACTTC.

This clonotype was recorded at least ten times. The chain recombines TRBV7-9 with TRBJ1-2, with unresolved D. Germline V gene lookup returns CDR1 SEHNR and CDR2 FQNEAQ (reference sequence). Trimming removed 8 bases at V and 4 bases at J, with 11 bases between. The CDR3 totals 12 residues. As DNA, the CDR3 is TGTGCCAGCTCTTTAATGGTCTATGGCTACACCTTC. Protein: CASSLMVYGYTF.

This clonotype was counted a few times. CDR3 in amino acids: CASSPTGINEQYF. CDR3 nucleotides: TGTGCCAGCAGCCCTACAGGGATTAACGAGCAGTACTTC. V gene TRBV7-9 combines with J gene TRBJ2-7; possible D gene TRBD1, 6 bases. The V gene's germline CDR1 is SEHNR and CDR2 FQNEAQ (reference sequence). V shed 5 bases and J shed 5 bases, with 13 bases lying between them. The CDR3 totals 13 residues.

This clonotype appeared many times. The chain uses TRBV5-6 and TRBJ1-6; 9 positions match TRBD1. V lost 7 bases, J lost 10 bases, and 15 bases stayed unmatched. The CDR3 length is 16 residues. Germline CDR1 reads SGHDT; CDR2 reads YYEEEE. The CDR3 DNA reads as TGTGCCAGCCTTCTCAGAGCCGGGACAGGGACATCACCCCTCCACTTT. Its translation is CASLLRAGTGTSPLHF.

This clonotype was counted between two and nine times. This chain joins TRBV7-3 and TRBJ2-7, with 7 nucleotides matching TRBD2. V shed 2 bases and J 1 base; nucleotides not matched to a gene: 8. The CDR3 has 16 residues. Germline lookup yields CDR1 SGHTA and CDR2 FQGTGA. CDR3 amino acids: CASSLSVAGGSYEQYF. Here the CDR3 DNA reads TGTGCCAGCAGCTTATCGGTAGCGGGCGGATCCTACGAGCAGTACTTC.

This clonotype was detected many times. The chain carries TRBV29-1 and TRBJ2-2; perhaps TRBD1 as D (6 bases). In germline, CDR1 is SQVTM, CDR2 ANQGSEA. The CDR3 is made up of 14 amino acids. The ends were cut back, 5 bases at V and 1 base at J, with 11 bases in the middle. The chain's CDR3 is CSVILDRNTGELFF. In nucleotides, the CDR3 is TGCAGCGTTATACTGGACAGGAACACCGGGGAGCTGTTTTTT.

This clonotype was seen many times. V gene TRBV20-1 combines with J gene TRBJ2-7; D gene ambiguous. The V and J ends lost 3 bases and 1 base respectively, with 19 bases between them. Germline V gene sequence: CDR1 DFQATT, CDR2 SNEGSKA (reference sequence). The CDR3 loop spans 16 amino acids. The CDR3 spells CSASSLHLDGSYEQYF. CDR3 nucleotide sequence: TGCAGTGCTAGCTCCCTTCACCTGGACGGTTCCTACGAGCAGTACTTC.

The CDR3 here is CASSPPGTAFNEQFF. The CDR3, as DNA: TGTGCCAGCAGCCCCCCCGGGACAGCTTTCAATGAGCAGTTCTTC. V and J are TRBV7-9 and TRBJ2-1, with 7 positions matching TRBD1. The germline V gene encodes CDR1 SEHNR and CDR2 FQNEAQ (reference sequence). V shed 5 bases and J 6 bases; nucleotides not matched to a gene: 10. This CDR3 comprises 15 residues. Based on the CDR3 plus reference TRBV7-9 and TRBJ2-1, the full variable domain is DTGVSQNPRHKITKRGQNVTFRCDPISEHNRLYWYRQTLGQGPEFLTYFQNEAQLEKSRLLSDRFSAERPKGSFSTLEIQRTEQGDSAMYLCASSPPGTAFNEQFFGPGTRLTVL.